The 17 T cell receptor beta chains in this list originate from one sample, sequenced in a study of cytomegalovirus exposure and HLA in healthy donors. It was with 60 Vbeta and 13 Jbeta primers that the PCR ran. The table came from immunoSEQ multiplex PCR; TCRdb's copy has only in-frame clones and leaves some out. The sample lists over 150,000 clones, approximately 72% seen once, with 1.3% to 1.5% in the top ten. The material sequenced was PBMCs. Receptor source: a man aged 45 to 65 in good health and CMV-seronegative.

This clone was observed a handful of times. DNA for the CDR3: TGTGCCAGCAGCGAAGGGACAGGGGGAAGCAATCAGCCCCAGCATTTT. This sequence encodes CASSEGTGGSNQPQHF. J is TRBJ1-5 and V is TRBV7-9, with 11 positions matching TRBD1. Germline trimming cut 5 bases from V and 1 base from J; bases unmatched to any gene: 4. Germline-derived CDR1 and CDR2 are SEHNR and FQNEAQ (reference sequence). CDR3 length: 16 residues.

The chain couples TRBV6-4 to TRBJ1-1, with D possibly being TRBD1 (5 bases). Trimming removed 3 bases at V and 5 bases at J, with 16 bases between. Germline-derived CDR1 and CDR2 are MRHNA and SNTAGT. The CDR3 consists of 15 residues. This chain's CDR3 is CASSEGQGGGTEAFF. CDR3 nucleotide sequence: TGTGCCAGCAGTGAAGGGCAGGGCGGGGGGACTGAAGCTTTCTTT.

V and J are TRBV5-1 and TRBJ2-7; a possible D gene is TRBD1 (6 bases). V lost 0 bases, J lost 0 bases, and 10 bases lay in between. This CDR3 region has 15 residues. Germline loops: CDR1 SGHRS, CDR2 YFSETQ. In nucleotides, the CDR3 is TGCGCCAGCAGCTTGGCCGGGACACCCTCCTACGAGCAGTACTTC. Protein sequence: CASSLAGTPSYEQYF. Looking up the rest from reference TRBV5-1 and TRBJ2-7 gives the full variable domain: KAGVTQTPRYLIKTRGQQVTLSCSPISGHRSVSWYQQTPGQGLQFLFEYFSETQRNKGNFPGRFSGRQFSNSRSEMNVSTLELGDSALYLCASSLAGTPSYEQYFGPGTRLTVT.

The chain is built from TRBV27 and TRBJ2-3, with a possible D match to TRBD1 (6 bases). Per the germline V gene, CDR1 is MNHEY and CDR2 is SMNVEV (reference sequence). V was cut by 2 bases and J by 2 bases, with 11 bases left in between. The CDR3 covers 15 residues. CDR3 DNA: TGTGCCAGCAGTTTAGGACAGACATACACAGATACGCAGTATTTT. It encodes CASSLGQTYTDTQYF.

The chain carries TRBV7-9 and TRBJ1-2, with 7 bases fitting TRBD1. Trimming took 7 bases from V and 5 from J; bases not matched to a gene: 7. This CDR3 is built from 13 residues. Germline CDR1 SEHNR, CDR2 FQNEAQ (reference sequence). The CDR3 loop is CASNTGVQYGYTF. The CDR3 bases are TGTGCCAGCAACACAGGGGTGCAGTATGGCTACACCTTC.

The CDR3 sequence: CASSDEGEQPQHF. CDR3 bases: TGTGCCAGCAGTGATGAGGGGGAGCAGCCCCAGCATTTT. J is TRBJ1-5 and V is TRBV2; D perhaps matches TRBD1 (6 bases). This CDR3 is 13 amino acids long. Trimming removed 3 bases at V and 7 bases at J, with 10 bases between. The germline V gene encodes CDR1 SNHLY and CDR2 FYNNEI.

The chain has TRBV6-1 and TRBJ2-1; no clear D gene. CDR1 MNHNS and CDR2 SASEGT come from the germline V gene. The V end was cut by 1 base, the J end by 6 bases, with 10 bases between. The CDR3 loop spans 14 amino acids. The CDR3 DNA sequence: TGTGCCAGCAGTGAAGGGTGGTCAGTCAATGAGCAGTTCTTC. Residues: CASSEGWSVNEQFF.

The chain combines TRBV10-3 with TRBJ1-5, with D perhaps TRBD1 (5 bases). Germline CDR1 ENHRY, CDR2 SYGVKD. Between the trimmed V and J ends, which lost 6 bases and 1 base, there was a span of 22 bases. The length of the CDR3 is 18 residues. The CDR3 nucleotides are TGTGCCATCAGCCCATGGAGGAGGGAGGGGAAAAGCAATCAGCCCCAGCATTTT. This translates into CAISPWRREGKSNQPQHF.

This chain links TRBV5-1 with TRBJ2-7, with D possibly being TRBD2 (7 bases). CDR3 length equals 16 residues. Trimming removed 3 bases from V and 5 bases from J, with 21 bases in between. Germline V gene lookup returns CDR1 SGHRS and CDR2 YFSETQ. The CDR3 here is CASSWSTGGARDEQYF. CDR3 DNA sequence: TGCGCCAGCAGCTGGTCTACGGGGGGCGCGAGGGACGAGCAGTACTTC.

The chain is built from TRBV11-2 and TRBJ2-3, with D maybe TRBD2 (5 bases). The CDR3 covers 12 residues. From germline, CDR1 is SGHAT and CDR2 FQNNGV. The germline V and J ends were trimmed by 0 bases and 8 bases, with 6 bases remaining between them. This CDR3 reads CASSLEGSTQYF. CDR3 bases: TGTGCCAGCAGCTTAGAGGGGAGTACGCAGTATTTT.

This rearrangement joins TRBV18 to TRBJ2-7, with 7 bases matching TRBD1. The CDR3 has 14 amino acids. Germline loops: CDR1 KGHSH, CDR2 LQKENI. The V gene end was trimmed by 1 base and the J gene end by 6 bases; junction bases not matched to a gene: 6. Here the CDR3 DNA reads TGTGCCAGCTCACCACAGGGACAGCTGCGCGAGCAGTACTTC. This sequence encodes CASSPQGQLREQYF.

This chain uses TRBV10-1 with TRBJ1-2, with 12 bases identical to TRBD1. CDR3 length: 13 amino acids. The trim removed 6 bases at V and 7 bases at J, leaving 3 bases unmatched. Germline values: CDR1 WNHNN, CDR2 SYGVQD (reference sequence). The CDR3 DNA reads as TGCGCCAGCAGGGGACAGGGGGCCGTTGGCTACACCTTC. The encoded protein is CASRGQGAVGYTF.

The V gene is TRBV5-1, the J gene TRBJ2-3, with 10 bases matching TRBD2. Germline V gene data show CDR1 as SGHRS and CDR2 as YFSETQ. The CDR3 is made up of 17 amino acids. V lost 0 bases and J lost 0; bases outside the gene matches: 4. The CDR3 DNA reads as TGCGCCAGCAGCTTGGTAGCGGGGGGTACGAGCACAGATACGCAGTATTTT. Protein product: CASSLVAGGTSTDTQYF.

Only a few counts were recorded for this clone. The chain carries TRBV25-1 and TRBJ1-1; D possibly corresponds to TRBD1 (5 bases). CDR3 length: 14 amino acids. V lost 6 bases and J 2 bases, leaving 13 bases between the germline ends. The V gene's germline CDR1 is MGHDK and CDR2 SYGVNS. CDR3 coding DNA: TGTGCCAGCAGAACTACAGGAACCAACACTGAAGCTTTCTTT. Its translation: CASRTTGTNTEAFF.

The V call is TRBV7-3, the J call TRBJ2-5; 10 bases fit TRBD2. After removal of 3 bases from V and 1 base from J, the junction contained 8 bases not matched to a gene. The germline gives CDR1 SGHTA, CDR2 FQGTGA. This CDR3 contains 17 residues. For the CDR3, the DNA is TGTGCCAGCAGCTTGTCTAGCGGGGGACTAATCCAAGAGACCCAGTACTTC. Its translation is CASSLSSGGLIQETQYF.

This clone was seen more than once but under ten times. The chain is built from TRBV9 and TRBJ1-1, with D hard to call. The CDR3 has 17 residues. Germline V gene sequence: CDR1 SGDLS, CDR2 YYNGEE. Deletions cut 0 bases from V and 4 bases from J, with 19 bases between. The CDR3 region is CASSVVRVGGLPTEAFF. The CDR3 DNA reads TGTGCCAGCAGCGTAGTTAGGGTTGGCGGGTTACCCACTGAAGCTTTCTTT. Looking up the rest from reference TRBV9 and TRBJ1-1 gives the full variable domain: DSGVTQTPKHLITATGQRVTLRCSPRSGDLSVYWYQQSLDQGLQFLIQYYNGEERAKGNILERFSAQQFPDLHSELNLSSLELGDSALYFCASSVVRVGGLPTEAFFGQGTRLTVV.

The CDR3 here is CASSPFSPGGGNDNGYTF. The CDR3 region has the DNA TGTGCCAGCTCACCCTTTTCCCCGGGTGGAGGGAACGATAATGGCTACACCTTC. V and J are TRBV18 and TRBJ1-2; unclear D gene. The CDR3 is 18 residues long. Between the trimmed V and J ends, which lost 3 bases and 6 bases, there was a span of 26 bases. Germline values: CDR1 KGHSH, CDR2 LQKENI.